This T cell receptor (beta chain) was observed in a study of CD8 T cells in Susac syndrome. The RNA, about 0.5 to 1 ug, was put through reverse transcription using random hexamers. Amplification of TCR beta CDR3 spanned 54 Vbeta and 13 Jbeta via immunoSEQ multiplex PCR. Each CDR3 protein gets one entry after TCRdb re-called the immunoSEQ multiplex PCR reads with MiXCR. Of about 180,000 distinct CDR3 sequences in the sample, around 96% were seen once. The length of the CDR3 is 14 residues. V dropped 6 bases and J dropped 8; count of bases not matched to a gene: 7. CD8+ and CD4+ T cells circulating in blood were sequenced for TCR beta. Multiple sclerosis controls were treatment-naive patients with stable or active relapsing-remitting disease.

Sequencing input: CD8+ T cells from PBMCs. This rearrangement joins TRBV12-3 or TRBV12-4 to TRBJ2-1, with TRBD2 identical over 10 bases. The clonotype originates from a human donor with multiple sclerosis. CDR3: CASRGAGGADEQFF. CDR3 DNA: TGTGCCAGCAGAGGAGCGGGAGGGGCGGATGAGCAGTTCTTC.